This TCR beta chain was captured in a study of cytomegalovirus exposure and HLA in healthy donors. On this clone itself: Its antigen is not known.

Study-wide results and limits: In a later analysis, at a false discovery rate of 0.05, 15,000 to 20,000 TCR beta sequences were associated with HLA alleles. Exclusion as indistinguishable affected some V segments, including TRBV6-2 and TRBV6-3.

The PCR employed 60 Vbeta primers together with 13 Jbeta primers. TCRdb's table, derived via immunoSEQ multiplex PCR, lists solely in-frame clones and lacks some. This sample yields some 100,000 clones, of which around three quarters are seen a single time; about 4.2% belongs to the top ten. This CDR3 contains 16 residues. The germline gives CDR1 ENHRY, CDR2 SYGVKD. V lost 4 bases, J lost 2 bases, and 10 bases stayed unmatched. This chain links TRBV10-3 with TRBJ1-2; 7 positions agree with TRBD1. The clonotype was recovered from a woman in her forties or fifties in good health and CMV-seropositive. Source material: PBMCs. The CDR3 DNA is TGTGCCATCAGTGTGTGGACAGGAAGGGACAACTATGGCTACACCTTC. Translated, it gives CAISVWTGRDNYGYTF.